This T cell receptor (beta chain) originates from a study of T cells in Graves' hyperthyroidism and ophthalmopathy. With 7 bases clipped from V and 0 bases from J, the junction kept 9 bases outside the gene matches. The CDR3 is 15 amino acids. Germline V lookup: CDR1 DFQATT, CDR2 SNEGSKA (reference sequence). Amplified regions were TCR beta CDR3 sequences from RNA transcripts. First-round RT-PCR targeting the TCR CDR3 was performed with the HTBI primer set. One entry per CDR3 protein results from TCRdb running MiXCR on the multiplex PCR reads. Of 200,000 to 250,000 distinct CDR3 sequences listed, about 15% are singletons. This clonotype appeared many times. Any patient presenting with uncontrolled infection, other autoimmune disease, pregnancy or lactation was left out. PBMCs stemmed from 10 ml fresh peripheral blood.

The source is a woman aged 18-35 years with Graves' ophthalmopathy. The rearrangement links TRBV20-1 to TRBJ2-3; 8 positions match TRBD2. Sequenced: blood. The CDR3 DNA sequence: TGCAGTGTAATCGGACTAGCCTTTAGCACAGATACGCAGTATTTT. Its translation is CSVIGLAFSTDTQYF.